The clone carrying this T cell receptor (beta chain) was seen just once. Its antigen is unknown. This sample stems from a study of lymphopenia after photon versus proton radiotherapy. Study results and caveats: After lymphocyte nadir, photon-treated repertoires showed oligoclonal expansion, especially CD8+ Temra. Under photons, naive T cells and diversity fell while effector/memory populations rose.

Libraries were prepared by immunoSEQ multiplex PCR; TCRdb keeps only in-frame clonotypes and omits some of them. The sample has 15,000 or so clones; 82% are singletons. CDR1 is LGHNT and CDR2 is FRNRAP in the germline V gene. The CDR3 contains 16 residues. Trimming left V 7 bases short and J 0 bases short, with 16 bases between. This TCR came from a man in his fifties with gastric cancer. The material was peripheral blood, obtained from a patient treated with photon-based radiotherapy. The genes are TRBV12-5 and TRBJ2-1; D may match TRBD1 or TRBD2 (6 bases each). The CDR3 loop is CASATGGLSSYNEQFF. The DNA of the CDR3 is TGTGCTAGTGCGACCGGGGGCTTAAGCTCCTACAATGAGCAGTTCTTC.